Sequencing of this TCR beta chain was carried out in a study of blood T cell repertoires in COVID-19. The CDR3 sequence is 16 residues long. J gave up 3 bases and V 0 bases, and 7 bases lay outside the gene matches. From germline, CDR1 is MGHRA and CDR2 YSYEKL. Assay used: immunoSEQ multiplex PCR; TCRdb lists only in-frame clones, some missing. Counted here are about 150,000 clones, 85% to 95% occurring once; the ten biggest clones make up approximately 0.5%. This TCR derives from a man aged 50 or older with acute or convalescent COVID-19. The chain joins TRBV4-1 to TRBJ1-2, with 7 nucleotides matching TRBD1. The source material was peripheral blood. In nucleotides, the CDR3 is TGCGCCAGCAGCCAAGATGTAGGGGGCGATTACTATGGCTACACCTTC. Encoded protein: CASSQDVGGDYYGYTF.